This T cell receptor beta chain derives from a study of beta chain features in type 1 diabetes. In this sample, this clone turned up a few times. Its antigen remains unknown. Study results and limitations: In every one of the four CD4+ subsets, TCRB CDR3s were moderately but significantly shorter in Type 1 diabetes patients. Cells that show high TCR expression could be over-represented by cDNA sequencing. A potential influence of HLA type upon TCRB rearrangement remained unresolved herein.

V shed 2 bases and J shed 5 bases, with 9 bases lying between them. The CDR3 is 13 residues long. The germline V gene has CDR1 GTSNPN and CDR2 SVGIG (reference sequence). Investigators reverse transcribed all isolated RNA, so they sequenced expressed TCRB transcripts. The table came from immunoSEQ multiplex PCR; TCRdb's copy has only in-frame clones and leaves some out. The repertoire holds 250,000 to 300,000 clones, with approximately 25% as singletons. J is TRBJ2-2 and V is TRBV30; no clear D. Sequenced sample: naive CD4+ T cells from blood. This receptor was taken from a woman aged 25 to 39 with type 1 diabetes. CDR3 protein: CAWSFLYTGELFF. The CDR3 DNA reads TGTGCCTGGAGTTTCTTGTATACCGGGGAGCTGTTTTTT.